Listed below are T cell receptor beta chains from one sample, sequenced in a study of beta chain features in type 1 diabetes. TCRdb's table, derived via immunoSEQ multiplex PCR, lists solely in-frame clones and lacks some. The table records some 25,000 clones, almost 70% of them present only once. The source material was Tregs from blood. The receptors here all came from a woman between 40 and 50 years old in good health. Both conserved end residues are part of each CDR3. A D gene is named only where the DNA matches it firmly. Expanded clones are given a class, and other clones once, few, many or no size at all.

TRBV2,NA,NA,TRBJ2-3,TGTGCCAGCAGTGACTACGGGGGGCCTGACACAGATACGCAGTATTTT,CASSDYGGPDTDTQYF
TRBV4-1,NA,NA,TRBJ2-7,TGCGCCAGCAGCAATCCATATGGACAGCATCCCTACGAGCAGTACTTC,CASSNPYGQHPYEQYF
TRBV7-2,NA,TRBD2,TRBJ2-7,TGTGCCAGCAGCTCCCGACTAGCGGGGGCGTACGAGCAGTACTTC,CASSSRLAGAYEQYF
TRBV19,NA,NA,TRBJ2-7,TGTGCCAGTAGTATTCGGGGCTACGAGCAGTACTTC,CASSIRGYEQYF
TRBV7-9,NA,TRBD2,TRBJ2-1,TGTGCCAGCAGCTTTAGCGGGGGGGCCTACAATGAGCAGTTCTTC,CASSFSGGAYNEQFF
TRBV18,NA,NA,TRBJ2-1,TGTGCCAGCTCACCCTCTGCCGCGGCCGGCTACAATGAGCAGTTCTTC,CASSPSAAAGYNEQFF
TRBV18,once,TRBD1,TRBJ1-1,TGTGCCAGCTCAGTAACAGGGGCGCAGGACACTGAAGCTTTCTTT,CASSVTGAQDTEAFF
TRBV10-3,few,NA,TRBJ2-7,TGTGCCATCAGTGAGTCGCTCGTTGGGGCCCCAGGGGAGCAGTACTTC,CAISESLVGAPGEQYF
TRBV7-2,NA,TRBD2,TRBJ2-3,TGTGCCAGCAGCGGAGAGGGACTAGGTACGCAGTATTTT,CASSGEGLGTQYF
TRBV28,NA,NA,TRBJ2-7,TGTGCCAGCAGTTTGGGGGGGCTGTTCTACGAGCAGTACTTC,CASSLGGLFYEQYF
TRBV6-5,NA,TRBD1,TRBJ2-7,TGTGCCAGCAGTCCCGGGACAGGGCGCGAGCAGTACTTC,CASSPGTGREQYF
TRBV5-1,once,TRBD1,TRBJ2-7,TGCGCCAGCAGCTTTTTGGGCACCGGGACAGGGGCCAGCGAGCAGTACTTC,CASSFLGTGTGASEQYF
TRBV6-6,NA,NA,TRBJ1-5,TGTGCCAGCAGGAACGTCAGGGGTGGGAGCAATCAGCCCCAGCATTTT,CASRNVRGGSNQPQHF
TRBV18,NA,TRBD1,TRBJ2-2,TGTGCCAGCTCACTGGACAGGTCGGTCACCGGGGAGCTGTTTTTT,CASSLDRSVTGELFF
TRBV5-1,NA,NA,TRBJ2-3,TGCGCCAGCAGCTGGGACTCAGATACGCAGTATTTT,CASSWDSDTQYF
TRBV6-5,NA,TRBD1,TRBJ1-2,TGTGCCAGCAGACCCTCGGACAGGGAAATGCGTGGCTACACCTTC,CASRPSDREMRGYTF
TRBV18,NA,NA,TRBJ2-6,TGTGCCAGCTCACCACAGGGGCGGAACTCTGGGGCCAACGTCCTGACTTTC,CASSPQGRNSGANVLTF
TRBV10-2,NA,TRBD2,TRBJ2-7,TGCGCCAGCGGGGAACTAGCGGGGTATCACGAGCAGTACTTC,CASGELAGYHEQYF
TRBV6-5,NA,NA,TRBJ1-4,TGTGCCAGCAGTTACGGTAACCCCGGTGAAAAACTGTTTTTT,CASSYGNPGEKLFF